A single TCR beta chain is shown here with its context. The data are from a study of CD8+ T cells in alopecia areata. The CDR3 loop spans 15 amino acids. Trimming took 4 bases from V and 7 from J, leaving 17 bases between them. Germline V lookup: CDR1 MGHRA, CDR2 YSYEKL. The treatment here: oral pan-JAK inhibitor, 5-10 mg twice daily. cDNA prepared by RNA extraction and subsequent reverse transcription served as the template for sequencing. Clones were sequenced by immunoSEQ multiplex PCR, and TCRdb holds only the in-frame ones, with some missing. This table holds some 130,000 clones, around 56% found once.

The V call is TRBV4-1, the J call TRBJ2-1; weak D call: TRBD1 (6 bases). This receptor was identified in a human donor with alopecia areata. Sequenced here: CD4+ T cells sorted from blood, sampled at week 4, from a patient treated with tofacitinib. The CDR3 here is CASSRTPLQGNEQFF. The DNA for the CDR3 is TGCGCCAGCAGCCGGACCCCCCTCCAGGGGAATGAGCAGTTCTTC.